Given below is one T cell receptor beta chain in context. J was trimmed by 5 bases and V by 6 bases; bases with no gene match: 10. The CDR3 has 15 amino acids. Germline-derived CDR1 and CDR2 are MNHEY and SMNVEV (reference sequence). These data are taken from a study of control samples from healthy donors and cancer patients. TCRdb's copy holds only in-frame clones and misses some; the assay was immunoSEQ multiplex PCR. The sample lists under 70,000 clones; 88% were seen once. The rearrangement links TRBV27 to TRBJ1-5; 7 bases map to TRBD1. The sequencing input was blood. This TCR came from a man aged 45 to 65 in good health. CDR3 protein: CASRGMTGWDQPQHF. The CDR3 DNA follows: TGTGCCAGCAGGGGAATGACAGGGTGGGATCAGCCCCAGCATTTT.